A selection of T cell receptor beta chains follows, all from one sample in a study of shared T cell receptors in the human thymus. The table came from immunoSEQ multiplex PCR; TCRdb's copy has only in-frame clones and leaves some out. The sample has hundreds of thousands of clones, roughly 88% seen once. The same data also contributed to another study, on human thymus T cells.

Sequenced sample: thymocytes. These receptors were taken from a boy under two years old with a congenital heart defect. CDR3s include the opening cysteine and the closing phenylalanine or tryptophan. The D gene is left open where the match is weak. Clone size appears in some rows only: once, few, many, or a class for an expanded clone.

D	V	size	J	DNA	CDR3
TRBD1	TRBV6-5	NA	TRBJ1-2	TGTGCCAGCAGTTACACAGAGACAGGGACTGTCGGGGGCTACACCTTC	CASSYTETGTVGGYTF
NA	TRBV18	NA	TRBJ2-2	TGTGCCAGCTCACCACGCTCGAGCGCCATCACCGGGGAGCTGTTTTTT	CASSPRSSAITGELFF
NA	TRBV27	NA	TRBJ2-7	TGTGCCAGCAGCACATGGGGCCAGGGATCCTTGACCGAGCAGTACTTC	CASSTWGQGSLTEQYF
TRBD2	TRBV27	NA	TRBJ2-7	TGTGCCAGCAGCCCGGGGGGAAACAACGAGCAGTACTTC	CASSPGGNNEQYF
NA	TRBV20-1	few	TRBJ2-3	TGCAGTGCGCAGGAAGTAGATACGCAGTATTTT	CSAQEVDTQYF
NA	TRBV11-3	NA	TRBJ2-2	TGTGCCAGCAGCCCCCTCCGGGGGGGGGAGCTGTTTTTT	CASSPLRGGELFF
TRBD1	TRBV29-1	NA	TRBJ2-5	TGCAGCGTACTACCGGGGACAGAGAACGAGACCCAGTACTTC	CSVLPGTENETQYF
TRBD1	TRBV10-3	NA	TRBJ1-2	TGTGCCATCAAGACCGGTTCTCAAGACAGGGGCCAAAATGGAGACTATGGCTACACCTTC	CAIKTGSQDRGQNGDYGYTF
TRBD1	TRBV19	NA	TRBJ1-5	TGTGCCAGTAGTATCGCGGCAGGGGGCACGCCCCAGCATTTT	CASSIAAGGTPQHF
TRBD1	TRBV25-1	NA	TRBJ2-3	TGTGCCAGCAGCGCCCTCACAGGGGGCGAGAAGACAGATACGCAGTATTTT	CASSALTGGEKTDTQYF
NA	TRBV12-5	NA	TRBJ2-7	TGTGCTAGTGGTTCCCCCCCCCGGCCCTCCTTGGGCGGAGGGGCCTACGAGCAGTACTTC	CASGSPPRPSLGGGAYEQYF
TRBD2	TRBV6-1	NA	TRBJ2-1	TGTGCCAGCAGCTCCCCTAGCGGCTCCTACAATGAGCAGTTCTTC	CASSSPSGSYNEQFF
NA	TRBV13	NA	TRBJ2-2	TGTGCCAGCAGCTTAGGTTGGGGAGGCGCGAACACCGGGGAGCTGTTTTTT	CASSLGWGGANTGELFF
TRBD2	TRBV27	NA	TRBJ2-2	TGTGCCAGCAGTTTTGGCTCCAGCGGGGCGAACACCGGGGAGCTGTTTTTT	CASSFGSSGANTGELFF
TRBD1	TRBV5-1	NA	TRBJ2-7	TGCGCCAGCAGCCCCGGGACAGGGAAGAAGAACTACGAGCAGTACTTC	CASSPGTGKKNYEQYF
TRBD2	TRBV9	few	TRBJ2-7	TGTGCCAGCAGCGTAGGTAGCGGGAGTAGAATAAAGCAGTACTTC	CASSVGSGSRIKQYF
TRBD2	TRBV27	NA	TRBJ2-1	TGTGCCAGGACACCGGTGACTAGCCAAAACAATGAGCAGTTCTTC	CARTPVTSQNNEQFF
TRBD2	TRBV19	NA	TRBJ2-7	TGTGCCAGTTCCTCCACTCCCCAGCGGGAGCCCTCCTACGAGCAGTACTTC	CASSSTPQREPSYEQYF
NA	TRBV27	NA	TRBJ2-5	TGTGCCAGCAGTTTCCGACAGACCGAAGAGACCCAGTACTTC	CASSFRQTEETQYF
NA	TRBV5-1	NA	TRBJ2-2	TGCGCCAGCAGCGGATCCGGGACAAAAGACACCGGGGAGCTGTTTTTT	CASSGSGTKDTGELFF
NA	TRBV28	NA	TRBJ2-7	TGTGCCAGCAGTTTTTGCCCTTCAGGGGGGAGAATACGGCAGTACTTC	CASSFCPSGGRIRQYF
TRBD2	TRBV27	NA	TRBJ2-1	TGTGCCAGCAGTCTTGGTCAGCGGGAGCCCTACAATGAGCAGTTCTTC	CASSLGQREPYNEQFF
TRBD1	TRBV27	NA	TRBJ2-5	TGTGCCAGCGGACAGGTGGGGGAGACCCAGTACTTC	CASGQVGETQYF
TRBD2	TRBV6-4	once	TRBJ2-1	TGTGCCAGCAGTGACTCGAGACTAGCGGGAGGTGACAATGAGCAGTTCTTC	CASSDSRLAGGDNEQFF
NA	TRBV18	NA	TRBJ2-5	TGTGCCAGCTCATACCCGAACAGGGAGACCCAGTACTTC	CASSYPNRETQYF
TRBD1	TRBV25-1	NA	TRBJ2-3	TGTGCCAGCAGTGCCCAACCCCGGACAGGTTTAGGCACAGATACGCAGTATTTT	CASSAQPRTGLGTDTQYF
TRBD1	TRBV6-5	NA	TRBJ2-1	TGTGCCAGCAGTTACGGACAGGGATTGGATGAGCAGTTCTTC	CASSYGQGLDEQFF
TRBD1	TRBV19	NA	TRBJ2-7	TGTGCCAGTAGTAAAACAGGGGGCCTTTCCCCCTACGAGCAGTACTTC	CASSKTGGLSPYEQYF
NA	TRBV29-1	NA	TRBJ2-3	TGCAGCGTTGAAAAACCCCGGACAGCCTCTAGCACAGATACGCAGTATTTT	CSVEKPRTASSTDTQYF
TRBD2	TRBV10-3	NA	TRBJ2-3	TGTGCCATCAGTCGCCGGGACTACCGCACAGATACGCAGTATTTT	CAISRRDYRTDTQYF
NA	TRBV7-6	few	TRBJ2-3	TGTGCCAGCAGCTTAGAAGGGGGCGAAGCGGGAGAGGCAGATACGCAGTATTTT	CASSLEGGEAGEADTQYF
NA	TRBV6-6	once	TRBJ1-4	TGTGCCAGCAGAACCGGGACTTTTGCAACTAATGAAAAACTGTTTTTT	CASRTGTFATNEKLFF
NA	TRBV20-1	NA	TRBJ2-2	TGCAGTGCGTTAAACACCGGGGAGCTGTTTTTT	CSALNTGELFF
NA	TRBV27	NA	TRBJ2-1	TGTGCCATCGGGAAGCGCCCGAGCTCCTACAATGAGCAGTTCTTC	CAIGKRPSSYNEQFF
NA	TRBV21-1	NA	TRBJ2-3	TGTGCCAGCAGCAAAGACCCTAGCGGGTCTGCAGATACGCAGTATTTT	CASSKDPSGSADTQYF
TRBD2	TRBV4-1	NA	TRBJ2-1	TGCGCCAGCAGCTCCCCTCGACTAGCGGGAGGGCTGGGTGAGCAGTTCTTC	CASSSPRLAGGLGEQFF
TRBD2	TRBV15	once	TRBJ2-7	TGTGCCACCAGCGCTAGCGGGAGGGCCCACGAGCAGTACTTC	CATSASGRAHEQYF
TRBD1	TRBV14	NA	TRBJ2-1	TGTGCCAGCAGCCCCGGGACAGGGGTCGATGAGCAGTTCTTC	CASSPGTGVDEQFF
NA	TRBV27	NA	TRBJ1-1	TGTGCCAGCGTAAAGTTTAGCTATTGGGGAGCCACTGAAGCTTTCTTT	CASVKFSYWGATEAFF
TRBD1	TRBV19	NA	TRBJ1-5	TGTGCCAGTTGTCAACACACAGGGGGCAATCAGCCCCAGCATTTT	CASCQHTGGNQPQHF
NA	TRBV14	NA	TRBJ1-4	TGTGCCAGCAGCCAAGAGGACAGAGTTTATGAAAAACTGTTTTTT	CASSQEDRVYEKLFF
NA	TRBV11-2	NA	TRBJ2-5	TGTGCCAGCAGCTTAGCGGGAGCGGGTGGAAAGACCCAGTACTTC	CASSLAGAGGKTQYF
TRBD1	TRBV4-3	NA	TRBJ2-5	TGCGCCAGCAGCCCCACAAGTTATGGACAGGGGGAGGAGGAGACCCAGTACTTC	CASSPTSYGQGEEETQYF
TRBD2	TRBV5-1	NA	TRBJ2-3	TGCGCCAGCAGCCAGGGACTAGCGGGAGTGGTTGGCACAGATACGCAGTATTTT	CASSQGLAGVVGTDTQYF
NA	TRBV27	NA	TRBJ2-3	TGTGCCAGCAGTTTCCAGGGGTCTAGCACAGATACGCAGTATTTT	CASSFQGSSTDTQYF
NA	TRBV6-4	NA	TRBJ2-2	TGTGCCAGCAGTGGCCAGATGAACACCGGGGAGCTGTTTTTT	CASSGQMNTGELFF